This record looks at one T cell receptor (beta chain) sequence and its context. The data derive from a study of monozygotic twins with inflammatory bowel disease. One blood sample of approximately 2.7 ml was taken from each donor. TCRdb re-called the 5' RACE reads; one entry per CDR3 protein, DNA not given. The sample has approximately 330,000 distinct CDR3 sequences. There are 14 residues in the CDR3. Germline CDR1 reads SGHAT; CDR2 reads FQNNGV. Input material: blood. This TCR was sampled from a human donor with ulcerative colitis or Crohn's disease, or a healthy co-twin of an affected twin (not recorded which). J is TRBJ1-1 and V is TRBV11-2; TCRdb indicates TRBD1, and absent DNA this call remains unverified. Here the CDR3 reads CASSSGSPNTEAFF.